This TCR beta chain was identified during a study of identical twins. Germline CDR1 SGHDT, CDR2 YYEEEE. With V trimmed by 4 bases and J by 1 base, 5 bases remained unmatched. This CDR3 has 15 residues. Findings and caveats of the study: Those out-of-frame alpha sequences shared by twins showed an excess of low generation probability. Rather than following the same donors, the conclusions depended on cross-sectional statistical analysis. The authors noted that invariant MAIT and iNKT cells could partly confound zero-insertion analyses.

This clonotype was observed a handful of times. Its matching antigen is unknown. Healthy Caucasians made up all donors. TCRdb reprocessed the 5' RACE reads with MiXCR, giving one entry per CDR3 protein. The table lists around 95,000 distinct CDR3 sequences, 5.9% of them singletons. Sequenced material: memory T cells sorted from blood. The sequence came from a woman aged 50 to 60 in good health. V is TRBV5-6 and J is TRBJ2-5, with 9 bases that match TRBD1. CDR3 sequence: CASSPDRGSQETQYF. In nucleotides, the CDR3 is TGTGCCAGCAGCCCGGACAGGGGATCCCAAGAGACCCAGTACTTC.